The source of this T cell receptor (beta chain) is a study of identical twins' blood T cells. Overall study results and limits: Shared CDR3 clonotype counts tracked mainly the product of cloneset sizes.

Likely shared infections and vaccines: all three twin pairs were reared together. Only a few counts were recorded for this clonotype. Its antigen is still unknown. With 2 bases removed from V and 5 bases from J, the gap between germline ends came to 10 bases. This CDR3 spans 13 amino acids. CDR1 and CDR2 from the germline V gene are SQVTM and ANQGSEA. TCRdb reprocessed the 5' RACE reads via MiXCR and lists one record per CDR3 protein. The sample includes 300,000 to 450,000 distinct CDR3 sequences, roughly 31% of them seen just once. The receptor comes from a woman between 18 and 55 years old in good health. Sequenced: PBMCs. V and J are TRBV29-1 and TRBJ2-1, with D possibly matching TRBD1 (6 bases). The CDR3 coding sequence is TGCAGCGTTGAAAGGCAGGGGAACAATGAGCAGTTCTTC. Amino acids: CSVERQGNNEQFF.